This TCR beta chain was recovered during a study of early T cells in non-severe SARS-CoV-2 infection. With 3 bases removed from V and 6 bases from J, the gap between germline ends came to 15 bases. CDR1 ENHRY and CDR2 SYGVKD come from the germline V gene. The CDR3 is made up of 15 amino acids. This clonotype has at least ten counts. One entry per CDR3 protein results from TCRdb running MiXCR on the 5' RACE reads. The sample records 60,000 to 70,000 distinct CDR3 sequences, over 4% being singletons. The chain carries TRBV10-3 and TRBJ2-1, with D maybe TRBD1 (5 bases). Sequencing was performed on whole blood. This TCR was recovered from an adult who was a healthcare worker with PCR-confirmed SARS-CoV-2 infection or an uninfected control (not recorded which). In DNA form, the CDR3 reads TGTGCCATCAGTGAAACCGAAGGGGCTAGCAATGAGCAGTTCTTC. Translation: CAISETEGASNEQFF.